The source of this T cell receptor (beta chain) is a study of T cell changes during pregnancy in multiple sclerosis. CDR3 length: 12 amino acids. Per the germline V gene, CDR1 is SNHLY and CDR2 is FYNNEI. V was cut by 3 bases and J by 4 bases, with 7 bases left in between. Assay used: immunoSEQ multiplex PCR; TCRdb lists only in-frame clones, some missing. The sample records approximately 100,000 clones, roughly 90% being singletons. The rearrangement links TRBV2 to TRBJ2-7; D is uncertain. Sample: peripheral blood, taken after pregnancy. This TCR was sampled from a female donor with multiple sclerosis, enrolled in a pregnancy study. The CDR3 bases are TGTGCCAGCAGTGAGCAGCGATACGAGCAGTACTTC. It specifies CASSEQRYEQYF. Full variable domain (missing parts from reference TRBV2 and TRBJ2-7): EPEVTQTPSHQVTQMGQEVILRCVPISNHLYFYWYRQILGQKVEFLVSFYNNEISEKSEIFDDQFSVERPDGSNFTLKIRSTKLEDSAMYFCASSEQRYEQYFGPGTRLTVT.